The 21 T cell receptor beta chains in this list originate from one sample, sequenced in a study of shared clonotypes between healthy human individuals. Here immunoSEQ multiplex PCR was the method, and the copy in TCRdb shows in-frame clones only, minus some. Of approximately 2.5 million clones detected, 90% to 95% appear once; the ten largest clones hold 0.36%. The material sequenced was naive CD4+ T cells from PBMCs. Subset denoted: CD45RA+ positively selected. The receptor set was obtained from a man aged 18-30 years in good health. Some clones in this sample may be carry-over from other donors' samples.

The gene calls are TRBV6-1 and TRBJ2-2, with D uncertain. Germline CDR1 reads MNHNS; CDR2 reads SASEGT. V lost 8 bases and J lost 7, with 17 bases in between. There are 14 residues in the CDR3. The CDR3 sequence is CASSPWAIIGELFF. CDR3 in DNA: TGTGCCAGCTCGCCATGGGCCATTATCGGGGAGCTGTTTTTT.

V and J are TRBV9 and TRBJ2-1; 7 bases are shared with TRBD1. Looked up from germline, CDR1 is SGDLS and CDR2 is YYNGEE. CDR3 size: 13 residues. J gave up 5 bases and V 1 base, and 0 bases lay outside the gene matches. In DNA, the CDR3 is TGTGCCAGCAGCGTACAGGGGGACAATGAGCAGTTCTTC. Translating it yields CASSVQGDNEQFF.

V and J are TRBV18 and TRBJ1-4, with D uncertain. The CDR3 contains 13 residues. The V and J ends lost 6 bases and 5 bases respectively, with 10 bases between them. CDR1 and CDR2 (germline): KGHSH, LQKENI. The CDR3 nucleotides are TGTGCCAGCTCGCAGGACCGAAATGAAAAACTGTTTTTT. Encoded protein: CASSQDRNEKLFF.

This chain joins TRBV19 and TRBJ1-3; D uncertain. CDR3 size: 14 residues. V was shortened by 5 bases and J by 1 base, with 9 bases between the two germline ends. Germline V lookup: CDR1 LNHDA, CDR2 SQIVND (reference sequence). CDR3 amino acids: CASSGYGSGNTIYF. CDR3 nucleotides: TGTGCCAGTAGTGGATATGGATCTGGAAACACCATATATTTT. Together with reference TRBV19 and TRBJ1-3, the CDR3 gives the full variable domain: DGGITQSPKYLFRKEGQNVTLSCEQNLNHDAMYWYRQDPGQGLRLIYYSQIVNDFQKGDIAEGYSVSREKKESFPLTVTSAQKNPTAFYLCASSGYGSGNTIYFGEGSWLTVV.

The rearrangement uses TRBV10-3 and TRBJ1-1; D gene uncertain. Per the germline V gene, CDR1 is ENHRY and CDR2 is SYGVKD. Trimming took off 10 bases at V and 3 bases at J, with 15 bases between the two ends. The CDR3 has 13 residues. The CDR3 DNA reads TGTGCCACCCGGGTGATCGGGGACACTGAAGCTTTCTTT. Translated, it gives CATRVIGDTEAFF.

This sequence joins TRBV5-1 and TRBJ1-1; D is ambiguous. Trimming removed 0 bases at V and 1 base at J, with 13 bases between. The CDR3 is 16 residues long. Germline V gives CDR1 SGHRS, CDR2 YFSETQ. DNA of the CDR3: TGCGCCAGCAGCTTGGGCCAGCTCTTTAGGAACACTGAAGCTTTCTTT. It yields the protein CASSLGQLFRNTEAFF.

The chain combines TRBV5-6 with TRBJ1-1; D is possibly TRBD1 (5 bases). V lost 1 base, J lost 4 bases, and 17 bases lay in between. The CDR3 contains 16 residues. Germline V CDR1 and CDR2: SGHDT, YYEEEE. Written as DNA, the CDR3 is TGTGCCAGCAGCTTGTGGGCAGGGAGGGCGGCCACTGAAGCTTTCTTT. It translates to CASSLWAGRAATEAFF.

A remark on this clone: Other DNA sequences in this specimen translate into the identical CDR3. The CDR3 loop reads CASSLRDSTDTQYF. The CDR3 DNA follows: TGCGCCAGCAGCTTAAGGGACAGCACAGATACGCAGTATTTT. The V gene is TRBV5-1, the J gene TRBJ2-3; D possibly matches TRBD1 or TRBD2 (5 bases each). This CDR3 has 14 amino acids. Germline V gives CDR1 SGHRS, CDR2 YFSETQ. Trimming cost V 2 bases and J 0 bases, with 7 bases left between them. Drawing the rest from reference TRBV5-1 and TRBJ2-3, the complete variable domain is KAGVTQTPRYLIKTRGQQVTLSCSPISGHRSVSWYQQTPGQGLQFLFEYFSETQRNKGNFPGRFSGRQFSNSRSEMNVSTLELGDSALYLCASSLRDSTDTQYFGPGTRLTVL.

The CDR3 reads CASGVHRSSYEQYF. The CDR3 nucleotides are TGTGCCTCCGGCGTTCACCGTAGCTCCTACGAGCAGTACTTC. The gene calls are TRBV2 and TRBJ2-7; no definite D call. The V and J ends lost 11 bases and 0 bases respectively, with 17 bases between them. Germline V gene lookup returns CDR1 SNHLY and CDR2 FYNNEI. The CDR3 contains 14 residues.

The CDR3 DNA reads as TGCGCCAGCAGCTTGGAGAACGGGGCTGGAAACACCATATATTTT. Protein product: CASSLENGAGNTIYF. The chain is built from TRBV5-1 and TRBJ1-3; no clear D. The V and J ends lost 0 bases and 2 bases respectively, with 9 bases between them. CDR1 and CDR2 (germline): SGHRS, YFSETQ. CDR3 length: 15 residues.

The chain carries TRBV30 and TRBJ1-5; tentatively, D is TRBD1 (5 bases). The V gene's germline CDR1 is GTSNPN and CDR2 SVGIG (reference sequence). V was shortened by 2 bases and J by 8 bases, with 25 bases between the two germline ends. CDR3 size: 17 residues. In DNA form, the CDR3 reads TGTGCCTGGAGTACGAAGAACCGGGGCCAACAACAGGAGCCCCAGCATTTT. Its protein product is CAWSTKNRGQQQEPQHF.

The chain joins TRBV4-3 to TRBJ2-3; TRBD2 matches 9 bases. The CDR3 is 17 amino acids. CDR1 and CDR2 from the germline V gene are LGHNA and YSLEER. Trimming removed 1 base from V and 4 bases from J; junction bases left unmatched: 9. This chain's CDR3 is CASSQASSGSAADTQYF. The CDR3 DNA sequence: TGCGCCAGCAGCCAAGCAAGTAGCGGGAGTGCGGCAGATACGCAGTATTTT.

The V call is TRBV9, the J call TRBJ2-1, with 13 bases aligning to TRBD2. The germline gives CDR1 SGDLS, CDR2 YYNGEE. The CDR3 runs to 15 residues. Trimming removed 4 bases from V and 3 bases from J; junction bases left unmatched: 1. CDR3 DNA sequence: TGTGCCAGCAGCCGGACTAGCGGGAGCTACAATGAGCAGTTCTTC. This translates into CASSRTSGSYNEQFF. Combining the CDR3 with reference TRBV9 and TRBJ2-1 gives the whole variable domain DSGVTQTPKHLITATGQRVTLRCSPRSGDLSVYWYQQSLDQGLQFLIQYYNGEERAKGNILERFSAQQFPDLHSELNLSSLELGDSALYFCASSRTSGSYNEQFFGPGTRLTVL.

As for this clone: Additional DNA sequences in this sample encode the identical CDR3. The V call is TRBV6-6, the J call TRBJ2-7; the D is unclear. The CDR3 is 11 amino acids. V was shortened by 4 bases and J by 3 bases, with 4 bases between the two germline ends. Germline values: CDR1 MNHNY, CDR2 SVGAGI (reference sequence). CDR3 residues: CASSLNYEQYF. DNA for the CDR3: TGTGCCAGCAGTTTAAACTACGAGCAGTACTTC.

This chain uses TRBV5-1 with TRBJ2-2, with D perhaps matching TRBD1 or TRBD2 (5 bases each). CDR1 is SGHRS, CDR2 YFSETQ, per germline. Deletions cut 1 base from V and 0 bases from J, with 10 bases between. There are 16 residues in the CDR3. Written as DNA, the CDR3 is TGCGCCAGCAGCTTGCCCGGGGCTACGAACACCGGGGAGCTGTTTTTT. Its translation: CASSLPGATNTGELFF. Combining the CDR3 with reference TRBV5-1 and TRBJ2-2 gives the whole variable domain KAGVTQTPRYLIKTRGQQVTLSCSPISGHRSVSWYQQTPGQGLQFLFEYFSETQRNKGNFPGRFSGRQFSNSRSEMNVSTLELGDSALYLCASSLPGATNTGELFFGEGSRLTVL.

The chain carries TRBV28 and TRBJ2-5, with TRBD1 matching 8 bases. Germline V gene sequence: CDR1 MDHEN, CDR2 SYDVKM. The CDR3 runs 17 residues. J gave up 5 bases and V 7 bases, and 18 bases lay outside the gene matches. CDR3 sequence reads: CASTQGPDREIWETQYF. The CDR3 coding sequence is TGTGCCAGCACCCAGGGACCGGACAGGGAAATTTGGGAGACCCAGTACTTC.

The V gene is TRBV18, the J gene TRBJ1-5; the match to TRBD1 covers 9 bases. Germline V gene sequence: CDR1 KGHSH, CDR2 LQKENI. The J segment lost 6 bases and the V segment lost 3 bases, leaving 6 bases of the junction unmatched. The CDR3 runs 15 residues. The CDR3 DNA sequence: TGTGCCAGCTCACCGATCCGGGACAGGGTTCAGCCCCAGCATTTT. Amino acid sequence: CASSPIRDRVQPQHF.

The CDR3 region is CATSSTSSGNTIYF. For the CDR3, the DNA is TGTGCCACCAGCAGCACATCTTCTGGAAACACCATATATTTT. The chain employs TRBV15 and TRBJ1-3; D is ambiguous. This CDR3 contains 14 residues. Trimming pared 3 bases from V and 1 base from J, leaving 7 bases between. Germline CDR1 LNHNV, CDR2 YYDKDF (reference sequence).

This sequence joins TRBV2 and TRBJ2-4, with unresolved D. The CDR3 length is 15 residues. The germline V gene has CDR1 SNHLY and CDR2 FYNNEI. The V end lost 4 bases, the J end lost 0 bases, and 10 bases lay between the germline ends. CDR3 amino acids: CASSGEVLAKNIQYF. In DNA, the CDR3 is TGTGCCAGCAGTGGGGAAGTTCTAGCCAAAAACATTCAGTACTTC.

The V call is TRBV7-2, the J call TRBJ2-7; D possibly corresponds to TRBD2 (5 bases). CDR3 length: 13 residues. The germline V gene encodes CDR1 SGHTA and CDR2 FQGNSA. Trimming removed 1 base from V and 5 bases from J, with 9 bases in between. CDR3 in amino acids: CASSLGGLDEQYF. The CDR3 DNA reads TGTGCCAGCAGCTTAGGCGGGTTGGACGAGCAGTACTTC.

Points on this clone: The same CDR3 arises from other DNA sequences in this sample as well. This sequence joins TRBV5-1 and TRBJ1-1; D is perhaps TRBD1 (5 bases). The CDR3 has 13 residues. Germline V CDR1 and CDR2: SGHRS, YFSETQ. V was pared by 2 bases and J by 5 bases, with 10 bases between. CDR3 bases: TGCGCCAGCAGCTTAGTGGAGGGGACTGAAGCTTTCTTT. Amino acid sequence: CASSLVEGTEAFF.